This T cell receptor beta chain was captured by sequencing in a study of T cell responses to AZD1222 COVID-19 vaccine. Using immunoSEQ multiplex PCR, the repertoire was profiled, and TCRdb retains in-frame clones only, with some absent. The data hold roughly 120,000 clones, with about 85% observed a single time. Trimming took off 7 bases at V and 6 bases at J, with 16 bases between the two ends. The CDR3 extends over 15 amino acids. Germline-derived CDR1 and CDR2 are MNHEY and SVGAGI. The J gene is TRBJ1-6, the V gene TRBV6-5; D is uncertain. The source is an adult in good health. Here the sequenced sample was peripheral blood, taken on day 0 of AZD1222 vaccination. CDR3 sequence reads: CASKLGDTLNSPLHF. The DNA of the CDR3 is TGTGCCAGCAAATTGGGAGACACACTTAATTCACCCCTCCACTTT.